Sequencing of this T cell receptor beta chain was carried out in a study of blood T cell repertoires in COVID-19. Assay used: immunoSEQ multiplex PCR; TCRdb lists only in-frame clones, some missing. The sample has fewer than 250,000 clones, roughly four fifths seen once; the top ten hold about 1.7%. The receptor was isolated from a man aged 60 to 69 who had recovered from COVID-19. The sequenced material came from PBMCs or T cells enriched from blood (not recorded which).

Here the CDR3 DNA reads TGTGCCAGCAGCTTAGATGGCGAGGGCGGATTCTACGAGCAGTACTTC. Encoded protein: CASSLDGEGGFYEQYF. V usage is TRBV11-2 and J usage is TRBJ2-7, with a weak D call TRBD2 (5 bases). CDR3 length: 16 amino acids. CDR1 and CDR2 from the germline V gene are SGHAT and FQNNGV. The V and J ends lost 0 bases and 3 bases respectively, with 15 bases between them. Looking up the rest from reference TRBV11-2 and TRBJ2-7 gives the full variable domain: EAGVAQSPRYKIIEKRQSVAFWCNPISGHATLYWYQQILGQGPKLLIQFQNNGVVDDSQLPKDRFSAERLKGVDSTLKIQPAKLEDSAVYLCASSLDGEGGFYEQYFGPGTRLTVT.